This section outlines one T cell receptor (beta chain) sequence together with its context. This record belongs to a study of OX40 agonist ivuxolimab in advanced cancers. Germline trimming cut 5 bases from V and 3 bases from J; bases unmatched to any gene: 8. Germline V gene data show CDR1 as SGHTA and CDR2 as FQGTGA. The CDR3 is 16 residues long. TCRdb's copy holds only in-frame clones and misses some; the assay was immunoSEQ multiplex PCR. The profile shows more than 45,000 clones, about 88% of them singletons. The rearrangement links TRBV7-3 to TRBJ2-3; 10 bases are shared with TRBD2. Sequencing used CD4+ or CD8+ T cells sorted from blood, obtained in a trial of the OX40 agonist ivuxolimab. The TCR originated in an adult with an advanced solid tumor such as melanoma, head and neck, liver or kidney cancer. The chain's CDR3 is CASSTRASGSTDTQYF. CDR3 sequence (DNA): TGTGCCAGCAGCACACGCGCTAGCGGGAGTACAGATACGCAGTATTTT. Full variable domain (rest looked up from reference TRBV7-3 and TRBJ2-3): GAGVSQTPSNKVTEKGKYVELRCDPISGHTALYWYRQSLGQGPEFLIYFQGTGAADDSGLPNDRFFAVRPEGSVSTLKIQRTERGDSAVYLCASSTRASGSTDTQYFGPGTRLTVL.